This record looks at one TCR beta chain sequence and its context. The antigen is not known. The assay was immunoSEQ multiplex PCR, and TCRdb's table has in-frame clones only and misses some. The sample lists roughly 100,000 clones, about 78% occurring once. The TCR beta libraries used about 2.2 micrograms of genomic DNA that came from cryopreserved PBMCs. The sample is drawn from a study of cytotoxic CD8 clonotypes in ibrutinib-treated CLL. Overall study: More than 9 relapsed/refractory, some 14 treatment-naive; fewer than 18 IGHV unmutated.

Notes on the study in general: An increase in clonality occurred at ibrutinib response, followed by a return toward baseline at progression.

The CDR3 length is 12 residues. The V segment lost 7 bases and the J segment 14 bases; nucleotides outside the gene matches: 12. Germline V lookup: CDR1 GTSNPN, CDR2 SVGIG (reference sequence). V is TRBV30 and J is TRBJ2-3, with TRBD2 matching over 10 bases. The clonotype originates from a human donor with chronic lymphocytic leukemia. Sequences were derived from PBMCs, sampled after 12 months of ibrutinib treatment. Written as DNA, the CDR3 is TGTGCCTCAAGCGGGGGGGCTATGAGGCGGTATTTT. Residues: CASSGGAMRRYF.